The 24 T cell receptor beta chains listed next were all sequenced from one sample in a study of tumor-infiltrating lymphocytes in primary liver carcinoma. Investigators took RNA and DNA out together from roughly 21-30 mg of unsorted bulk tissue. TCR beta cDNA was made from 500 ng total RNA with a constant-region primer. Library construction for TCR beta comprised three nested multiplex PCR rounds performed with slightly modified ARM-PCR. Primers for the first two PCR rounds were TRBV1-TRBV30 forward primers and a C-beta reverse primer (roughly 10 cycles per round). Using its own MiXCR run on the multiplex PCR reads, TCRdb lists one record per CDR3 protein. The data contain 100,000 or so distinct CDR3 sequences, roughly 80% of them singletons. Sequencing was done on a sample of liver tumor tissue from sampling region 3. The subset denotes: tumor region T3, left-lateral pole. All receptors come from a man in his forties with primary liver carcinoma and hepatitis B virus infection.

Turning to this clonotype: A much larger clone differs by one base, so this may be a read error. CDR3 in amino acids: CASNPGTGGYEQYF. Here the CDR3 DNA reads TGCGCCAGCAACCCTGGGACAGGGGGCTACGAGCAGTACTTC. The chain carries TRBV5-1 and TRBJ2-7, with TRBD1 matching over 11 bases. There are 14 residues in the CDR3. V shed 6 bases, J shed 3 bases, and the junction held 5 bases outside the gene matches. CDR1 is SGHRS and CDR2 is YFSETQ in the germline V gene.

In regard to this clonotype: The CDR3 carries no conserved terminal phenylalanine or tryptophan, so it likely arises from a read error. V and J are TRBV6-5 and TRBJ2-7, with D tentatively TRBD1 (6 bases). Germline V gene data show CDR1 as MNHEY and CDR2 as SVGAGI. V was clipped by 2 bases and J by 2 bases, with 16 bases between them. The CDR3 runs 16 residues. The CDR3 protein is CASSYEGRGHTYEQYY. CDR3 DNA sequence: TGTGCCAGCAGTTACGAAGGCAGGGGACATACCTACGAGCAGTACTAC.

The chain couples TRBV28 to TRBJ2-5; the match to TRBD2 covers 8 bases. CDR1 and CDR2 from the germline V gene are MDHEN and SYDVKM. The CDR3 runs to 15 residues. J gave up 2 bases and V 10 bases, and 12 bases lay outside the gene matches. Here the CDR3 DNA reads TGTGCCAACATTTCCGGGGGGGGAGGGCAAGAGACCCAGTACTTC. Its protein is CANISGGGGQETQYF.

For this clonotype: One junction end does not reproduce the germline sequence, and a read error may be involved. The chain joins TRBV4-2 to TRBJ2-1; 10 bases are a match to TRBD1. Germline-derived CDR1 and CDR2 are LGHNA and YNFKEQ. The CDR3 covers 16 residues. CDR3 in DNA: TGTACTAGCAGCCACGCCGGGGGACAGGGGAACAATGAGCAATTCTTC. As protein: CTSSHAGGQGNNEQFF.

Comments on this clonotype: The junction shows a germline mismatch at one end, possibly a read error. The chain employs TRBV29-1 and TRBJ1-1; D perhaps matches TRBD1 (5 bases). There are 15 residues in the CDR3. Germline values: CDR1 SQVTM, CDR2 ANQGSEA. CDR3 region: CSVVPGWGMSTEAFF. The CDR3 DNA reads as TGCAGTGTTGTCCCAGGGTGGGGGATGAGCACTGAAGCTTTCTTT.

The CDR3 sequence is CASSSLRLRDNQPQHF. The CDR3 DNA reads TGTGCCAGCAGCTCCCTTCGGCTTAGGGACAATCAGCCCCAGCATTTT. V gene TRBV28 combines with J gene TRBJ1-5, with unresolved D. Per the germline V gene, CDR1 is MDHEN and CDR2 is SYDVKM. V shed 6 bases and J shed 3 bases, with 18 bases lying between them. CDR3 length equals 16 residues.

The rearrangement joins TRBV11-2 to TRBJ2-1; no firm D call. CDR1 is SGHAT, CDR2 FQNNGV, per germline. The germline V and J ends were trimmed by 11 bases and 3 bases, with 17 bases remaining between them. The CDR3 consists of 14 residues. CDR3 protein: CADTPDGDYNEQFF. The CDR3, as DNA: TGTGCCGACACCCCCGATGGCGACTACAATGAGCAGTTCTTC.

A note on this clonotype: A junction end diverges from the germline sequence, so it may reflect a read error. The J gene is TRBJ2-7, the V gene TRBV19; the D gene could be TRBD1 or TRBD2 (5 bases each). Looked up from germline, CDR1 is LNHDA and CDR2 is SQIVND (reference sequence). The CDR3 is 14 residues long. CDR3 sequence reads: CAGSIGGGYYEQYF. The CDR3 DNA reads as TGTGCCGGTAGTATCGGTGGGGGATACTACGAGCAGTACTTC.

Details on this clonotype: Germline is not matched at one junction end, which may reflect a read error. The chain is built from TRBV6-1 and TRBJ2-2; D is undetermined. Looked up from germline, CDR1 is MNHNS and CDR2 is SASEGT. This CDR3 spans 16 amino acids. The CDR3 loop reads CASTELPISLPGELFF. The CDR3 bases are TGTGCCAGCACTGAACTCCCCATTAGCTTACCCGGGGAGCTGTTTTTT.

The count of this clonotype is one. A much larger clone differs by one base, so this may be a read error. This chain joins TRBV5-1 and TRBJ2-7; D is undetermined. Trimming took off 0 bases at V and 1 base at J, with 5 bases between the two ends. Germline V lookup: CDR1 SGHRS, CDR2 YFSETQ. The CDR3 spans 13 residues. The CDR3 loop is CASSLVTSYEQYV. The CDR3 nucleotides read TGCGCCAGCAGCTTGGTGACGTCCTACGAGCAGTACGTC.

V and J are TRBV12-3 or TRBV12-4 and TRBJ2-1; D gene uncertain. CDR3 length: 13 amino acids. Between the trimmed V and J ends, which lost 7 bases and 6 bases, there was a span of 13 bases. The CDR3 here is CASTDHIGNEQFF. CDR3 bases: TGTGCCAGCACCGACCATATTGGCAATGAGCAGTTCTTC.

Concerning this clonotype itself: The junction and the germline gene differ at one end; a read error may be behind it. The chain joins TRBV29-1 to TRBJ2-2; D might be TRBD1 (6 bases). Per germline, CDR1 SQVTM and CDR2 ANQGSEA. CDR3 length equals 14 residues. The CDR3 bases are TGCAGCGGTGCGACAGGCAGTAGCACCGGGGAGCTCTTTTTT. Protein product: CSGATGSSTGELFF.

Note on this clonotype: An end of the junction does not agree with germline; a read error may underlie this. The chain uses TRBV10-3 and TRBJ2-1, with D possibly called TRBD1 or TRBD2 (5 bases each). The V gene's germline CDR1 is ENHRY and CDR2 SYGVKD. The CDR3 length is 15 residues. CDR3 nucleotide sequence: TGTGCTATCAATCGGGGCGGTGAAAATGACATTGAGCAGTTCTTC. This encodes CAINRGGENDIEQFF.

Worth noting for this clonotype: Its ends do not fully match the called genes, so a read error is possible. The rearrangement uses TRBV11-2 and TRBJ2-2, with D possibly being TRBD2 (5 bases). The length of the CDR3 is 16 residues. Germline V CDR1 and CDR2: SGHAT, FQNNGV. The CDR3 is CASSSSSGANIGELFF. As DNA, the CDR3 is TGTGCCAGCAGCTCTTCAAGCGGCGCGAACATCGGGGAGCTGTTTTTT.

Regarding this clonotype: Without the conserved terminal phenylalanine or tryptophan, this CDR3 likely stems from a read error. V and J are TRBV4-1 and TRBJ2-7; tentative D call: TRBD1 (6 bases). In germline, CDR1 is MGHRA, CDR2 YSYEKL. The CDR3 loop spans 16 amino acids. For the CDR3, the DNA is TGCGCCAACAGCCAAGATATTGGCAGGGGCCCCTACAAGCAGTACATC. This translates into CANSQDIGRGPYKQYI.

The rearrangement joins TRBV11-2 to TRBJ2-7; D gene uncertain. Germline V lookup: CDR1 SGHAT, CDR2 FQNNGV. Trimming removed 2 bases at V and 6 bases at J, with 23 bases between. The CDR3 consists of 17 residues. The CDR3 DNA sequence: TGTGCCAGCAGCTTAACTCTTGCTCGAGTGGTCTCGGGCGAGCAGTACTTC. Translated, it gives CASSLTLARVVSGEQYF.

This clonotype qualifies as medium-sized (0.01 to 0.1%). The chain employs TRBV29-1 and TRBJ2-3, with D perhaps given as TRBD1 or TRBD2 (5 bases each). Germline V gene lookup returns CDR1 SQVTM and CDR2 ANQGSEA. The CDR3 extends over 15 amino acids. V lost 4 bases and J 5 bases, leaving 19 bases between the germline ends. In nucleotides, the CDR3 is TGCAGCGTTGGGGCAGGTTGGGGGATGAGAGATACGCAGTATTTT. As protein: CSVGAGWGMRDTQYF.

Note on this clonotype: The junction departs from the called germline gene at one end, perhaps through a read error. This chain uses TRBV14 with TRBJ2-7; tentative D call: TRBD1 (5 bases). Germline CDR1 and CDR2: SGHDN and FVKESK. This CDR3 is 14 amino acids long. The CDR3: CASSRRGIGAELYF. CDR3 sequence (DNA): TGTGCCAGCAGCCGTAGGGGTATAGGGGCCGAGCTGTACTTC.

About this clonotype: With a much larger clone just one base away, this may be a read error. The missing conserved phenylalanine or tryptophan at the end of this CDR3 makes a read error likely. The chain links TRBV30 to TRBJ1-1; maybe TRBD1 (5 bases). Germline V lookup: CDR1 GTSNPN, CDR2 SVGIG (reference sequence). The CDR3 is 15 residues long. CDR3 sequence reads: CPWSVRAGMNTEAFL. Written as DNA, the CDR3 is TGTCCCTGGAGTGTAAGAGCAGGGATGAACACTGAAGCTTTCCTT.

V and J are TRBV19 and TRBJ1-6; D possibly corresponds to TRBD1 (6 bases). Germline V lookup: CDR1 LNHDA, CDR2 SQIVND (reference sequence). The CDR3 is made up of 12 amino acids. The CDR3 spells CDTRTVDSPLHF. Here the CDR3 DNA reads TGTGACACGAGGACAGTTGATTCACCCCTCCACTTT. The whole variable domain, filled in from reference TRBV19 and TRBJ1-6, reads DGGITQSPKYLFRKEGQNVTLSCEQNLNHDAMYWYRQDPGQGLRLIYYSQIVNDFQKGDIAEGYSVSREKKESFPLTVTSAQKNPTAFYLCDTRTVDSPLHFGNGTRLTVT.

Here the CDR3 reads CASSPGAVVRYTF. CDR3 coding DNA: TGCGCCAGTAGCCCTGGTGCGGTTGTCCGCTACACCTTC. The V and J genes are TRBV5-1 and TRBJ1-2; no firm D call. Per the germline V gene, CDR1 is SGHRS and CDR2 is YFSETQ. Between the trimmed V and J ends, which lost 8 bases and 9 bases, there was a span of 20 bases. This CDR3 comprises 13 residues.

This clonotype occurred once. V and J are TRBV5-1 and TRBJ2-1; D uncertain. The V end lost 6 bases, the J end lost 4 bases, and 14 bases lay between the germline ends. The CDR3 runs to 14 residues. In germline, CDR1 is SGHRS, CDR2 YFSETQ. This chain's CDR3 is CASTWQNSYNEQFF. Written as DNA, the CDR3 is TGCGCCAGCACCTGGCAGAATAGTTACAATGAGCAGTTCTTC.

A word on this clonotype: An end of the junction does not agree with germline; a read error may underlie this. CDR3 loop: CSGTLVGGDTLYF. DNA of the CDR3: TGCAGCGGTACCCTAGTGGGAGGGGATACGCTGTATTTT. The chain links TRBV29-1 to TRBJ2-3; 7 nucleotides line up with TRBD2. Germline V gene lookup returns CDR1 SQVTM and CDR2 ANQGSEA. This CDR3 has 13 residues.

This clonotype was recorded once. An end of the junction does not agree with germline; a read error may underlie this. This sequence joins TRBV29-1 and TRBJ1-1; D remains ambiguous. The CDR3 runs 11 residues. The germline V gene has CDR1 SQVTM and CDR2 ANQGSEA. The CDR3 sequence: CGVEGNTEAFF. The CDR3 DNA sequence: TGCGGCGTTGAAGGAAACACTGAAGCTTTCTTT.